Detailed here is one T cell receptor beta chain. The antigen remains unidentified. This record belongs to a study of cytomegalovirus exposure and HLA in healthy donors. The V and J ends lost 5 bases and 4 bases respectively, with 21 bases between them. Germline assignment: CDR1 SGHVS and CDR2 FNYEAQ. This CDR3 spans 16 amino acids. The primer mix had 60 Vbeta and 13 Jbeta primers. Assay: immunoSEQ multiplex PCR; the TCRdb copy retains only in-frame clones and omits some. The data contain about 190,000 clones, over 70% of them seen just once; the ten biggest clones take up about 2.2%. Findings of the study overall: An analysis that was carried out later associated 15,000 to 20,000 TCR beta sequences with HLA alleles at 0.05 false discovery rate. Previously analyzed data showed that most TCR beta V segments were productive at a frequency of about 87% or about 30%. Versus the approximately 700-donor mean, an Asian-associated ancestry cluster reportedly showed fewer N-insertions in a later analysis. Cytomegalovirus association was listed for about 170 TCR beta chains.

Sequencing used PBMCs. The chain uses TRBV7-6 and TRBJ2-7; the D gene is possibly TRBD1 (5 bases). This clonotype was sampled from a woman in her twenties or thirties in good health and CMV-seronegative. The DNA of the CDR3 is TGTGCCAGCAGCGTGAGTGCAGGGCCCCTTCGGTACGAGCAGTACTTC. As protein: CASSVSAGPLRYEQYF.